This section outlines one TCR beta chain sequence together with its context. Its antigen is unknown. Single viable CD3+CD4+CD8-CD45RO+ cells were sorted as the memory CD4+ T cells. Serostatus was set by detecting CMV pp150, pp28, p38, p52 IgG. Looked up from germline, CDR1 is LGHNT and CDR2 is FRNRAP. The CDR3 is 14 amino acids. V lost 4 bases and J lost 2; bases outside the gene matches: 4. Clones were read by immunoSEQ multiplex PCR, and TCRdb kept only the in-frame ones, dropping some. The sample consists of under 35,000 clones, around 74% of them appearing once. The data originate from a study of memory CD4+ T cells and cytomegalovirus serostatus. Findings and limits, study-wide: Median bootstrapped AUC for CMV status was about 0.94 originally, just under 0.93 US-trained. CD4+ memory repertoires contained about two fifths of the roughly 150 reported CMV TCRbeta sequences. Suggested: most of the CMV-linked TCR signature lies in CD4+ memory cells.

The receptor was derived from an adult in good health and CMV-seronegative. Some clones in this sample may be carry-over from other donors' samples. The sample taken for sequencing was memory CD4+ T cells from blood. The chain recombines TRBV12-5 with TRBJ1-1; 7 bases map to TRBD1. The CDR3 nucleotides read TGTGCTAGTGGTTCTGACAGGGCCAACACTGAAGCTTTCTTT. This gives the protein CASGSDRANTEAFF.